The 8 T cell receptor beta chains given below trace back to one sample, sequenced in a study of T cells after yellow fever vaccination. One entry per CDR3 protein, called by TCRdb with MiXCR from the 5' RACE reads. The sample includes a few hundred thousand distinct CDR3 sequences, 6.9% of them seen just once. The sample consisted of CD4+ T cells sorted from PBMCs, taken 15 days after the yellow fever booster vaccination. Receptor source: a man aged 25 to 45 who received the YFV17D yellow fever vaccine.

The V call is TRBV29-1, the J call TRBJ2-5; D gene uncertain. Germline-derived CDR1 and CDR2 are SQVTM and ANQGSEA. The CDR3 covers 11 residues. V lost 0 bases and J 4 bases, leaving 3 bases between the germline ends. The CDR3 DNA reads TGCAGCGTTGAAGATGGAGAGACCCAGTACTTC. The encoded protein is CSVEDGETQYF.

The chain has TRBV3-1 and TRBJ2-5; possibly TRBD2 for D (5 bases). The V and J ends lost 1 base and 5 bases respectively, with 14 bases between them. This CDR3 region has 15 residues. Germline loops: CDR1 LGHDT, CDR2 YNNKEL (reference sequence). CDR3 residues: CASSQVGIYRETQYF. The CDR3 DNA reads as TGTGCCAGCAGCCAAGTCGGGATTTATCGTGAGACCCAGTACTTC.

This chain uses TRBV4-3 with TRBJ2-1, with 7 bases aligning to TRBD2. Germline lookup yields CDR1 LGHNA and CDR2 YSLEER. J lost 6 bases, V lost 0 bases, and 8 bases had no gene match. There are 16 residues in the CDR3. CDR3 nucleotides: TGCGCCAGCAGCCAAGATCTGGGACTAAATCGCAATGAGCAGTTCTTC. This translates into CASSQDLGLNRNEQFF.

Only a few counts were recorded for this clonotype. This chain joins TRBV3-1 and TRBJ1-1; D gene uncertain. There are 13 residues in the CDR3. CDR1 is LGHDT and CDR2 is YNNKEL in the germline V gene (reference sequence). Trimming shortened V by 2 bases and J by 4 bases, and 8 bases separated the two germline ends. DNA for the CDR3: TGTGCCAGCAGCCAATTCGTGGGCACTGAAGCTTTCTTT. The encoded protein is CASSQFVGTEAFF.

The chain combines TRBV5-1 with TRBJ2-7; D perhaps matches TRBD1 (6 bases). CDR1 and CDR2 from the germline V gene are SGHRS and YFSETQ. This CDR3 spans 14 amino acids. With 0 bases removed from V and 5 bases from J, the gap between germline ends came to 12 bases. CDR3 residues: CASSLAPGANEQYF. DNA of the CDR3: TGCGCCAGCAGCTTGGCCCCAGGGGCGAACGAGCAGTACTTC.

This clonotype was detected only a few times. The chain is built from TRBV12-3 or TRBV12-4 and TRBJ2-2, with 9 positions matching TRBD2. V was pared by 3 bases and J by 3 bases, with 5 bases of the junction left unmatched. The CDR3 sequence is 16 residues long. CDR3 sequence: CASSFFAGGHTGELFF. The CDR3 DNA reads TGTGCCAGCAGTTTTTTCGCGGGAGGGCACACCGGGGAGCTGTTTTTT.

This clonotype was observed a handful of times. This chain uses TRBV29-1 with TRBJ2-1; the D call may be TRBD1 or TRBD2 (5 bases each). The V end was cut by 7 bases, the J end by 1 base, with 11 bases between. CDR1 and CDR2 from the germline V gene are SQVTM and ANQGSEA. CDR3 length: 13 residues. The CDR3 bases are TGCAGCGGTCCGGGACCTTCCTACAATGAGCAGTTCTTC. It is translated as CSGPGPSYNEQFF.

On this clonotype: A single base separates this from a much larger clone, so it may be a read error. The chain joins TRBV28 to TRBJ2-1; 8 nucleotides agree with TRBD2. The CDR3 has 14 amino acids. Germline CDR1 is MDHEN and CDR2 is SYDVKM. The CDR3 reads CASSLGGRYNERFF. The CDR3 DNA sequence: TGTGCCAGCAGTTTGGGCGGGAGGTACAATGAGCGGTTCTTC.